Each of the 16 T cell receptor beta chains below was sequenced from the same sample in a study of blood T cell repertoires in COVID-19. Repertoires were generated with immunoSEQ multiplex PCR, while TCRdb's copy carries only in-frame clones and drops some. This table has around 220,000 clones, approximately 90% appearing once. Material: peripheral blood. These receptors were obtained from a woman aged 40 to 55 who had recovered from COVID-19.

This sequence joins TRBV30 and TRBJ1-4, with a possible D match to TRBD1 (5 bases). Trimming removed 3 bases at V and 0 bases at J, with 11 bases between. The germline gives CDR1 GTSNPN, CDR2 SVGIG (reference sequence). The CDR3 totals 15 residues. CDR3 protein: CAWRVQDATNEKLFF. The CDR3 DNA is TGTGCCTGGAGGGTACAGGACGCAACTAATGAAAAACTGTTTTTT.

The rearrangement joins TRBV19 to TRBJ2-1; maybe TRBD1 (6 bases). V gave up 1 base and J gave up 3 bases, with 7 bases separating them. The CDR3 has 14 amino acids. Looked up from germline, CDR1 is LNHDA and CDR2 is SQIVND (reference sequence). The CDR3 region is CASSIATGYNEQFF. As DNA, the CDR3 is TGTGCCAGTAGTATAGCGACAGGCTACAATGAGCAGTTCTTC.

This CDR3 reads CASKINRVSNQPQHF. The CDR3, as DNA: TGTGCCAGTAAGATAAATCGAGTTAGCAATCAGCCCCAGCATTTT. The V and J genes are TRBV19 and TRBJ1-5, with D hard to call. Trimming took 7 bases from V and 0 from J, leaving 13 bases between them. Per germline, CDR1 LNHDA and CDR2 SQIVND (reference sequence). This CDR3 region has 15 residues.

A note on this clone: At one boundary the junction diverges from the germline segment, which might be a read error. CDR3 protein: CASSPETVLAF. CDR3 nucleotides: TGTGCCAGCAGTCCCGAAACGGTTTTGGCCTTC. The gene calls are TRBV28 and TRBJ1-2; D is uncertain. The CDR3 sequence is 11 residues long. Germline V gene sequence: CDR1 MDHEN, CDR2 SYDVKM.

The rearrangement links TRBV2 to TRBJ1-4; D might be TRBD1 (6 bases). The CDR3 runs 15 residues. V lost 2 bases to trimming and J lost 8 bases, with 15 bases between them. Germline V gives CDR1 SNHLY, CDR2 FYNNEI. The chain's CDR3 is CASSEWGSTGEKLFF. Here the CDR3 DNA reads TGTGCCAGCAGTGAATGGGGGTCAACAGGGGAAAAACTGTTTTTT.

The DNA for the CDR3 is TGTGCCACCAGTGATTCGGGACAGGGGCGTGAAAAACTGTTTTTT. This translates into CATSDSGQGREKLFF. V usage is TRBV24-1 and J usage is TRBJ1-4; 10 bases are shared with TRBD1. V lost 2 bases and J lost 7; bases outside the gene matches: 3. This CDR3 comprises 15 residues. Germline values: CDR1 KGHDR, CDR2 SFDVKD.

This clone was recorded only once. The chain uses TRBV19 and TRBJ2-1; maybe TRBD2 (5 bases). Trimming took 3 bases from V and 8 from J, leaving 11 bases between them. From germline, CDR1 is LNHDA and CDR2 SQIVND (reference sequence). The CDR3 has 13 amino acids. The CDR3 bases are TGTGCCAGTAGTATGCAGGCGCGGGATGAGCAGTTCTTC. Protein product: CASSMQARDEQFF.

The chain employs TRBV4-1 and TRBJ2-3, with 14 bases identical to TRBD2. The CDR3 consists of 20 residues. In germline, CDR1 is MGHRA, CDR2 YSYEKL. After removal of 0 bases from V and 3 bases from J, the junction contained 11 bases not matched to a gene. The CDR3 bases are TGCGCCAGCAGCCAAGAGACGGGACTAGCGGGAGTGGTGTCGACAGATACGCAGTATTTT. The encoded protein is CASSQETGLAGVVSTDTQYF.

The V call is TRBV10-3, the J call TRBJ2-1; D may be TRBD1 (5 bases). The CDR3 has 14 amino acids. Germline loops: CDR1 ENHRY, CDR2 SYGVKD. V dropped 2 bases and J dropped 6 bases, with 11 bases sitting between them. As DNA, the CDR3 is TGTGCCATCAGTGAGACCTCCCAGGGCAATGAGCAGTTCTTC. Amino acid sequence: CAISETSQGNEQFF.

V usage is TRBV7-3 and J usage is TRBJ1-2; 9 nucleotides line up with TRBD1. Germline assignment: CDR1 SGHTA and CDR2 FQGTGA. CDR3 length: 15 residues. The V and J ends lost 4 bases and 6 bases, in that order; junction bases with no gene match: 9. The CDR3 DNA sequence: TGTGCCAGCAGCTGGACAGGGGCCTCCCTGGATGGCTACACCTTC. Amino acids: CASSWTGASLDGYTF.

The rearrangement links TRBV29-1 to TRBJ1-2; D may be TRBD1 (5 bases). V gave up 3 bases and J gave up 7 bases, with 9 bases separating them. The CDR3 sequence is 11 residues long. The germline gives CDR1 SQVTM, CDR2 ANQGSEA. The CDR3 DNA is TGCAGCGTTGACGGGGGAACTGGCTACACCTTC. Translated, it gives CSVDGGTGYTF. Using reference TRBV29-1 and TRBJ1-2 for the parts outside the CDR3, the full variable domain is SAVISQKPSRDICQRGTSLTIQCQVDSQVTMMFWYRQQPGQSLTLIATANQGSEATYESGFVIDKFPISRPNLTFSTLTVSNMSPEDSSIYLCSVDGGTGYTFGSGTRLTVV.

V gene TRBV19 combines with J gene TRBJ2-2; 7 bases are shared with TRBD1. The CDR3 has 14 residues. Germline lookup yields CDR1 LNHDA and CDR2 SQIVND (reference sequence). Trimming took 10 bases from V and 0 from J; bases not matched to a gene: 5. As DNA, the CDR3 is TGTGCCACCTCGGGACAGTCGAACACCGGGGAGCTGTTTTTT. Translation: CATSGQSNTGELFF.

The V and J genes are TRBV7-3 and TRBJ2-2; maybe TRBD2 (5 bases). CDR1 SGHTA and CDR2 FQGTGA come from the germline V gene. The CDR3 has 18 amino acids. V shed 1 base and J shed 0 bases, with 15 bases lying between them. The CDR3 DNA follows: TGTGCCAGCAGCTTAATTGCGGGTGGAGTCGCGAACACCGGGGAGCTGTTTTTT. Translated: CASSLIAGGVANTGELFF.

V usage is TRBV5-1 and J usage is TRBJ2-7, with D perhaps TRBD2 (5 bases). The germline V and J ends were trimmed by 5 bases and 1 base, with 10 bases remaining between them. There are 13 residues in the CDR3. Germline-derived CDR1 and CDR2 are SGHRS and YFSETQ. CDR3: CASSLAWSYEQYF. DNA for the CDR3: TGCGCCAGCAGTTTAGCGTGGTCCTACGAGCAGTACTTC.

V gene TRBV5-1 combines with J gene TRBJ2-5, with TRBD2 matching over 9 bases. Germline lookup yields CDR1 SGHRS and CDR2 YFSETQ. The CDR3 is made up of 16 amino acids. Trimming took 1 base from V and 2 from J; bases not matched to a gene: 6. CDR3 region: CASSLRSGRPQETQYF. CDR3 nucleotide sequence: TGCGCCAGCAGCTTGAGAAGCGGGAGGCCTCAAGAGACCCAGTACTTC.

The chain couples TRBV7-9 to TRBJ1-2; D might be TRBD1 (5 bases). V was pared by 5 bases and J by 4 bases, with 14 bases between. CDR1 and CDR2 (germline): SEHNR, FQNEAQ (reference sequence). The CDR3 consists of 14 residues. CDR3 region: CASSARVSGYGYTF. The CDR3 DNA is TGTGCCAGCAGCGCCAGGGTTTCGGGCTATGGCTACACCTTC. The whole variable domain, filled in from reference TRBV7-9 and TRBJ1-2, reads DTGVSQNPRHKITKRGQNVTFRCDPISEHNRLYWYRQTLGQGPEFLTYFQNEAQLEKSRLLSDRFSAERPKGSFSTLEIQRTEQGDSAMYLCASSARVSGYGYTFGSGTRLTVV.